This is a list of T cell receptor beta chains from one sample in a study of CD8 T cells in Susac syndrome. TCRdb processed the immunoSEQ multiplex PCR reads anew with MiXCR; each CDR3 protein has one entry. This sample carries roughly 200,000 distinct CDR3 sequences, approximately 95% of them seen once, and the ten largest clones take 0.082%. Material: CD4+ T cells from PBMCs. Receptors were obtained from a human donor with multiple sclerosis. Each CDR3 is given with its conserved first and last residue. A D gene is named only where the DNA matches it firmly. Clone size is not always given. Where it is, it says once, few, many or a class for expanded clones.

abundance	v_gene	j_gene	d_gene	CDR3nt	CDR3aa
once	TRBV24-1	TRBJ2-1	-	TGTGCCACCAGTGATTTCAAGGGAAATGAGCAGTTCTTC	CATSDFKGNEQFF
-	TRBV5-1	TRBJ2-1	-	TGCGCCAGCAGCTCCTTGACGGGGTACAATGAGCAGTTCTTC	CASSSLTGYNEQFF
-	TRBV9	TRBJ1-5	-	TGTGCCAGCAGCGTAGGTGGGGAGGGTCAGCCCCAGCATTTT	CASSVGGEGQPQHF
-	TRBV3-1	TRBJ2-3	-	TGTGCCAGCAGCTCCACAGGACAGTCCACAGATACGCAGTATTTT	CASSSTGQSTDTQYF
few	TRBV7-9	TRBJ2-2	-	TGTGCCAGCAGCGGGTACACCGGGGAGCTGTTTTTT	CASSGYTGELFF
-	TRBV29-1	TRBJ1-5	-	TGCAGCGTTGAAGTAGCGATCAATCAGCCCCAGCATTTT	CSVEVAINQPQHF
-	TRBV30	TRBJ2-7	-	TGTGCCTGGAGACACAACGCCAGGGACTACGAGCAGTACTTC	CAWRHNARDYEQYF
-	TRBV4-2	TRBJ1-5	TRBD1	TGTGCCAGCAGCCAAGAGGGACAGTTCAATCAGCCCCAGCATTTT	CASSQEGQFNQPQHF
-	TRBV20-1	TRBJ1-1	TRBD1	TGCAGTGCTCGGACCCTTCTATCGACAGGGAGTAACACTGAAGCTTTCTTT	CSARTLLSTGSNTEAFF
-	TRBV20-1	TRBJ2-1	-	TGCAGTGCTAGAGATCCGGGGCAGATGCTCTTCAATGAGCAGTTCTTC	CSARDPGQMLFNEQFF
once	TRBV29-1	TRBJ1-2	TRBD1	TGCAGCGCCGGACAGGGATTAGACTATGGCTACACCTTC	CSAGQGLDYGYTF
few	TRBV7-8	TRBJ1-2	-	TGTGCCAGCAGCTTCTCCAGTGCGGCTAACTATGGCTACACCTTC	CASSFSSAANYGYTF
-	TRBV29-1	TRBJ1-2	-	TGCAGCGTTGAAGATCTGACTCCTCTCCACTATGGCTACACCTTC	CSVEDLTPLHYGYTF
-	TRBV2	TRBJ1-2	-	TGTGCCAGCAGTCAAGAGGGAGATGGCTACACCTTC	CASSQEGDGYTF
-	TRBV7-9	TRBJ2-5	TRBD2	TGTGCCAGCAGCCCCGCCCTCACTAGCGGGAAAGAGACCCAGTACTTC	CASSPALTSGKETQYF
once	TRBV12-3/TRBV12-4	TRBJ1-1	-	TGTGCCAGCAGTCCCCTACCTGACACTGAAGCTTTCTTT	CASSPLPDTEAFF
-	TRBV30	TRBJ1-3	-	TGTGCCTGGAGTTCAACAGACTCTGGAAACACCATATATTTT	CAWSSTDSGNTIYF
-	TRBV7-9	TRBJ2-1	TRBD2	TGTGCCAGCAGCTTAGTCCACTCGGGGCTAGCGGGTATTAATGAGCAGTTCTTC	CASSLVHSGLAGINEQFF
-	TRBV6-2/TRBV6-3	TRBJ2-1	TRBD1	TGTGCCAGCATTAGGGGGCCCTCCTACAATGAGCAGTTCTTC	CASIRGPSYNEQFF
once	TRBV30	TRBJ1-1	-	TGTGCCTGGAGTGTACAGGTGAACACTGAAGCTTTCTTT	CAWSVQVNTEAFF
-	TRBV12-3/TRBV12-4	TRBJ1-1	-	TGTGCCAGCAGTCAGGGATTGGGTCAAGCTTTCTTT	CASSQGLGQAFF
-	TRBV6-6	TRBJ2-7	-	TGTGCCAGCAGTTACACCCTGGGCATTGGAGCCTACGAGCAGTACTTC	CASSYTLGIGAYEQYF
-	TRBV10-3	TRBJ1-1	TRBD1	TGTGCCATCAGTGCAAATCTCGGGACAGTAAACACTGAAGCTTTCTTT	CAISANLGTVNTEAFF
-	TRBV28	TRBJ1-5	-	TGTGCCAGCAGTTCTCACGGGGGTGTCGGCAATCAGCCCCAGCATTTT	CASSSHGGVGNQPQHF
-	TRBV3-1	TRBJ2-7	-	TGTGCCAGCAGCCGTGCGGACGAGCAGTACTTC	CASSRADEQYF
-	TRBV30	TRBJ2-2	-	TGTGCCTGGAGCCGGACACCCAGCACCGGGGAGCTGTTTTTT	CAWSRTPSTGELFF
-	TRBV30	TRBJ2-3	-	TGTGCCTGCCGAATCGCAGATACGCAGTATTTT	CACRIADTQYF
-	TRBV30	TRBJ2-6	-	TGTGCCTGGAGGAGTGGAGGGCTCGGGGCCAACGTCCTGACTTTC	CAWRSGGLGANVLTF
-	TRBV3-1	TRBJ1-2	-	TGTGCCAGCAGCCTCCGGGGCGGGGTTGGAGGCTACACCTTC	CASSLRGGVGGYTF
-	TRBV4-2	TRBJ2-1	TRBD2	TGTGCCAGCAGCCAAGATCGGCGGGGGGCCTACAATGAGCAGTTCTTC	CASSQDRRGAYNEQFF
-	TRBV18	TRBJ1-1	TRBD1	TGTGCCAGCTCACCGGGGACAGGGAGGGACACTGAAGCTTTCTTT	CASSPGTGRDTEAFF
-	TRBV24-1	TRBJ2-1	-	TGTGCCACCAGTGACCCCTTCGGCAATGAGCAGTTCTTC	CATSDPFGNEQFF
-	TRBV20-1	TRBJ2-5	-	TGCAGTGCTAGAACCGGATTAGGATCCTACCAAGAGACCCAGTACTTC	CSARTGLGSYQETQYF
-	TRBV2	TRBJ2-2	TRBD1	TGTGCCAGCAGTGATAACGCGGACAGGCGGTACACCGGGGAGCTGTTTTTT	CASSDNADRRYTGELFF
-	TRBV7-2	TRBJ1-2	TRBD1	TGTGCCAGCAGCTTAACAGGACAGGGCTATGGCTACACCTTC	CASSLTGQGYGYTF
-	TRBV5-1	TRBJ2-5	TRBD1	TGCGCCAGCAGCCCCCGGGGACAGGGAGAGACCCAGTACTTC	CASSPRGQGETQYF
once	TRBV28	TRBJ2-5	-	TGTGCCAGCAGTGGCCGCCGGGGAGAGACCCAGTACTTC	CASSGRRGETQYF
-	TRBV9	TRBJ1-2	TRBD1	TGTGCCAGCAGCGTAGGGGACAGGGGTTTAAATGGCTACACCTTC	CASSVGDRGLNGYTF
-	TRBV5-4	TRBJ2-7	-	TGTGCCAGCAGCACCCGCGGGGAACGTTACGAGCAGTACTTC	CASSTRGERYEQYF
once	TRBV30	TRBJ1-6	-	TGTGCCTGGATCAGGAACGGGCGGGGGGCACCCCTCCACTTT	CAWIRNGRGAPLHF
-	TRBV7-2	TRBJ2-3	-	TGTGCCAGCAGCCGGGGCGCCAACACAGATACGCAGTATTTT	CASSRGANTDTQYF
-	TRBV9	TRBJ1-6	-	TGTGCCAGCAGCGCAGACATGGGTTCACCCCTCCACTTT	CASSADMGSPLHF
-	TRBV5-4	TRBJ2-5	TRBD2	TGTGCCAGCAGCAAGGCCGGGACTAGCGGGGGTCGGGCCCAGTACTTC	CASSKAGTSGGRAQYF
-	TRBV6-2/TRBV6-3	TRBJ2-6	TRBD1	TGTGCCAGCAGTTACACAGGGGGCTCTGGGGCCAACGTCCTGACTTTC	CASSYTGGSGANVLTF
-	TRBV4-2	TRBJ1-2	-	TGTGCCAGCAGCCGCAGTTTGCCAGGGGACGGCTACACCTTC	CASSRSLPGDGYTF
-	TRBV12-5	TRBJ1-6	-	TGTGCTAGTGCCCATCAACAGGCCTCCAATTCACCCCTCCACTTT	CASAHQQASNSPLHF
-	TRBV27	TRBJ1-4	-	TGTGCCAGCAGTTTTGGCCCGTTCGGAACTAATGAAAAACTGTTTTTT	CASSFGPFGTNEKLFF
-	TRBV27	TRBJ2-1	TRBD2	TGTGCCAGCAGTTTAACTAGCGGGGATTCCTACAATGAGCAGTTCTTC	CASSLTSGDSYNEQFF
-	TRBV9	TRBJ1-2	-	TGTGCCAGCAGCGTACTAGTAAACTATGGCTACACCTTC	CASSVLVNYGYTF
once	TRBV9	TRBJ2-3	-	TGTGCCAGCAGCGTAACCAGGGGGGCGGATACGCAGTATTTT	CASSVTRGADTQYF
-	TRBV29-1	TRBJ2-3	-	TGCAGCGTTGAATTGCCCAGGGGTACGCAGTATTTT	CSVELPRGTQYF
-	TRBV29-1	TRBJ1-2	-	TGCAGCGTTGCAGGGGCCGTCCCAACGGTCGGCTACACCTTC	CSVAGAVPTVGYTF
-	TRBV13	TRBJ2-5	TRBD1	TGTGCCAGCAGCTTAGCCGGGACAGGGGAGACCCAGTACTTC	CASSLAGTGETQYF
-	TRBV12-3/TRBV12-4	TRBJ1-5	-	TGTGCCAGCAGTTTAGGGACAGGCAATCAGCCCCAGCATTTT	CASSLGTGNQPQHF
-	TRBV3-1	TRBJ1-2	-	TGTGCCAGCAGCCTCTTCGACAGTTCTAACTATGGCTACACCTTC	CASSLFDSSNYGYTF